The 12 T cell receptor beta chains below come from one sample, sequenced in a study of regulatory T cells in long-lasting Graves disease. The time point denotes: persistent/refractory GD, antithyroid drugs over 5 years with positive TRAb. With RNA extracted from PBMCs as input, the TCR library was made. Library construction for TCR beta used iRepertoire HTBI primers and Arm-PCR of CDR3 regions. TCRdb reprocessed the multiplex PCR reads with MiXCR, giving one entry per CDR3 protein. The profile shows over 650,000 distinct CDR3 sequences, around 30% of them singletons. This sample comprised peripheral blood mononuclear cells (PBMCs), obtained when the disease was refractory, from a patient treated with antithyroid drugs. These receptors all come from a female donor with Graves disease.

This clonotype was observed a few times. V and J are TRBV12-3 or TRBV12-4 and TRBJ1-5, with 8 bases that match TRBD1. With 3 bases clipped from V and 7 bases from J, the junction kept 5 bases outside the gene matches. The CDR3 consists of 14 residues. CDR3 coding DNA: TGTGCCAGCAGTTTGTCCAGGGGGCAACAGCCCCAGCATTTT. Its translation: CASSLSRGQQPQHF.

The sample holds many counts of this clonotype. The gene calls are TRBV2 and TRBJ1-5; the D gene is possibly TRBD1 (5 bases). V was shortened by 6 bases and J by 3 bases, with 15 bases between the two germline ends. From germline, CDR1 is SNHLY and CDR2 FYNNEI. The CDR3 has 15 amino acids. For the CDR3, the DNA is TGTGCCAGCAGAGGGGAGGGCAGCTACAATCAGCCCCAGCATTTT. Translation: CASRGEGSYNQPQHF.

This clonotype was recorded a few times. The chain couples TRBV11-2 to TRBJ1-1; tentatively, D is TRBD1 (6 bases). The CDR3 spans 13 residues. V dropped 5 bases and J dropped 4 bases, with 11 bases sitting between them. Germline CDR1 reads SGHAT; CDR2 reads FQNNGV. The CDR3 reads CASSHKGGTEAFF. The CDR3 DNA is TGTGCCAGCAGCCACAAGGGGGGCACTGAAGCTTTCTTT.

The V call is TRBV29-1, the J call TRBJ1-1; D is possibly TRBD1 (5 bases). The germline gives CDR1 SQVTM, CDR2 ANQGSEA. CDR3 length: 13 residues. V gave up 6 bases and J gave up 7 bases, with 18 bases separating them. CDR3 loop: CSVAGGDPIEAFF. CDR3 nucleotide sequence: TGCAGCGTAGCCGGGGGGGACCCAATTGAAGCTTTCTTT.

The gene calls are TRBV19 and TRBJ1-2; TRBD1 agrees at 8 bases. V shed 4 bases and J 4 bases; nucleotides not matched to a gene: 5. Germline-derived CDR1 and CDR2 are LNHDA and SQIVND (reference sequence). This CDR3 is 14 amino acids long. The CDR3 spells CASSTRQGTYGYTF. The CDR3 DNA sequence: TGTGCCAGTAGTACCCGACAGGGGACCTATGGCTACACCTTC.

This clonotype was observed a handful of times. The chain is built from TRBV6-1 and TRBJ2-7; 7 positions match TRBD1. Per germline, CDR1 MNHNS and CDR2 SASEGT. The V gene end was trimmed by 4 bases and the J gene end by 3 bases; junction bases not matched to a gene: 6. This CDR3 spans 14 amino acids. CDR3 in amino acids: CASSVWGQFYEQYF. The CDR3 DNA reads TGTGCCAGCAGTGTATGGGGACAGTTCTACGAGCAGTACTTC.

This clonotype appeared many times. CDR3 protein: CASSYYRGVYGYTF. CDR3 DNA: TGTGCCAGCAGTTACTACAGGGGCGTCTATGGCTACACCTTC. The genes are TRBV6-5 and TRBJ1-2; the match to TRBD1 covers 7 bases. The CDR3 contains 14 residues. Germline V CDR1 and CDR2: MNHEY, SVGAGI. V trimming: 1 base; J trimming: 4 bases; junction bases outside the gene matches: 3.

The chain employs TRBV5-6 and TRBJ2-5, with 7 bases aligning to TRBD1. This CDR3 region has 15 residues. Germline loops: CDR1 SGHDT, CDR2 YYEEEE. With 2 bases clipped from V and 2 bases from J, the junction kept 6 bases outside the gene matches. The CDR3 spells CASSLKLGQQETQYF. CDR3 bases: TGTGCCAGCAGCTTAAAGTTGGGACAGCAAGAGACCCAGTACTTC.

V usage is TRBV20-1 and J usage is TRBJ2-7, with 9 bases lining up with TRBD1. The CDR3 loop spans 15 amino acids. The germline V gene has CDR1 DFQATT and CDR2 SNEGSKA (reference sequence). With V trimmed by 5 bases and J by 3 bases, 11 bases remained unmatched. As DNA, the CDR3 is TGCAGTGCTTTGAGTCCCGGGACAGGGAGCTACGAGCAGTACTTC. It translates to CSALSPGTGSYEQYF.

V and J are TRBV2 and TRBJ1-2; no clear D gene. The V and J ends lost 6 bases and 1 base respectively, with 12 bases between them. The germline CDR1 and CDR2 sequences are SNHLY and FYNNEI. This CDR3 comprises 14 residues. DNA of the CDR3: TGTGCCAGCAGGTGGACGACTCTTAACTATGGCTACACCTTC. It is translated as CASRWTTLNYGYTF. The whole variable domain, filled in from reference TRBV2 and TRBJ1-2, reads EPEVTQTPSHQVTQMGQEVILRCVPISNHLYFYWYRQILGQKVEFLVSFYNNEISEKSEIFDDQFSVERPDGSNFTLKIRSTKLEDSAMYFCASRWTTLNYGYTFGSGTRLTVV.

This sequence joins TRBV20-1 and TRBJ2-7, with unresolved D. The germline CDR1 and CDR2 sequences are DFQATT and SNEGSKA (reference sequence). Trimming took 1 base from V and 4 from J, leaving 17 bases between them. This CDR3 contains 15 residues. The CDR3 region has the DNA TGCAGTGCTAGAGCAGGTAGTAGGCATGCTTACGAGCAGTACTTC. Its translation is CSARAGSRHAYEQYF.

Worth noting for this clonotype: Since a much larger clone is just one base distant, this may be a read error. This chain joins TRBV2 and TRBJ2-5; possible D gene TRBD2, 6 bases. Germline V gene data show CDR1 as SNHLY and CDR2 as FYNNEI. This CDR3 contains 13 residues. With 2 bases removed from V and 6 bases from J, the gap between germline ends came to 10 bases. Written as DNA, the CDR3 is TGTGCCAGCAGTGAAACACTAGCCAAGACCCAGTACTTC. Protein: CASSETLAKTQYF.